This T cell receptor (beta chain) derives from a study of blood T cells in healthy people across ages. CDR1 LGHDT and CDR2 YNNKEL come from the germline V gene (reference sequence). V was shortened by 1 base and J by 2 bases, with 5 bases between the two germline ends. The CDR3 has 13 residues. A second PCR of 7 to 11 cycles used a sample-barcoded 5' primer and a J-beta primer mix. TCRdb reanalysed the 5' RACE reads using MiXCR and keeps one entry per CDR3 protein. The sample has under 700,000 distinct CDR3 sequences; 24% are singletons. This clonotype was recorded many times. The same specimen was also included in a second study, on T cells of mothers and their children.

The source is a boy between 10 and 17 years old in good health. Sequences were obtained from blood. This chain joins TRBV3-1 and TRBJ2-5; D is unclear. DNA of the CDR3: TGTGCCAGCAGCCAAGGACGGCAAGAGACCCAGTACTTC. As protein: CASSQGRQETQYF.